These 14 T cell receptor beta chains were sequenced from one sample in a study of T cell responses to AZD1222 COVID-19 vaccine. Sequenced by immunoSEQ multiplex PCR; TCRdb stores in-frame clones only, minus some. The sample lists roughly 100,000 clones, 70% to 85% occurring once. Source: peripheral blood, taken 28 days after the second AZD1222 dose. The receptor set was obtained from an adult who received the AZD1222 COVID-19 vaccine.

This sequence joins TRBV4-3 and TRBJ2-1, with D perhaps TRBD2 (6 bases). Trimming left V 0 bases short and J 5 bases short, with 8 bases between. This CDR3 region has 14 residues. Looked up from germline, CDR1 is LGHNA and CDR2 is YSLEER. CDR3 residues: CASSQEGLNNEQFF. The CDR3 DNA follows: TGCGCCAGCAGCCAAGAGGGACTGAACAATGAGCAGTTCTTC.

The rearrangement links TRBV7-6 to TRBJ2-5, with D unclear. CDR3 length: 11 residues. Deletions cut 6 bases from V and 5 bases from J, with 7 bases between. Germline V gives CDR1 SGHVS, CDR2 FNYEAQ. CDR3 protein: CASSLKETQYF. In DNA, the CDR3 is TGTGCCAGCAGTCTGAAGGAGACCCAGTACTTC.

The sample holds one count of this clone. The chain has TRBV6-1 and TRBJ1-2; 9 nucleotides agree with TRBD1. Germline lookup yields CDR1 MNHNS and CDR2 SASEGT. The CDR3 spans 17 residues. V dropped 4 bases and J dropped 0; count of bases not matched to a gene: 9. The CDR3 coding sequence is TGTGCCAGCAGTGCCCCTCCGGGACAGGGTCCTAACTATGGCTACACCTTC. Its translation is CASSAPPGQGPNYGYTF.

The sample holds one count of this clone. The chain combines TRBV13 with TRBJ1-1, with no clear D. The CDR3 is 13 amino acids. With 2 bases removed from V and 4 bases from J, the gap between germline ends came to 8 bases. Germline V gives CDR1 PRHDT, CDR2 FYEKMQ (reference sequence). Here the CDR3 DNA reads TGTGCCAGCAGCTTAAACCGGGGCACTGAAGCTTTCTTT. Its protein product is CASSLNRGTEAFF.

The CDR3 nucleotides read TGTGCCAGCAGGCCGACGGGGAGGGAGACCCAGTACTTC. Its translation: CASRPTGRETQYF. The chain uses TRBV11-2 and TRBJ2-5; tentatively, D is TRBD2 (6 bases). Trimming took 6 bases from V and 5 from J, leaving 13 bases between them. Germline assignment: CDR1 SGHAT and CDR2 FQNNGV. The CDR3 sequence is 13 residues long.

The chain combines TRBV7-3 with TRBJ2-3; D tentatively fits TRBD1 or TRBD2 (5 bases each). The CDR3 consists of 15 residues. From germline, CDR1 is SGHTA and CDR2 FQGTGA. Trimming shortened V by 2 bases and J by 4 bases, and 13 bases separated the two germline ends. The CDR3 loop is CASSLGGGTPDTQYF. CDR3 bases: TGTGCCAGCAGCTTAGGGGGTGGAACCCCAGATACGCAGTATTTT.

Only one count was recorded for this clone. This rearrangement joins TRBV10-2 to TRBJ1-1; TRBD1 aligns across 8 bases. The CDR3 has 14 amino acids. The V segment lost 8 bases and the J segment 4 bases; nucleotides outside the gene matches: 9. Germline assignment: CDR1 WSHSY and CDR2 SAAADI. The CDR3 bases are TGCGCCAGCCGGCCTGGACAGGGCGGCACTGAAGCTTTCTTT. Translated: CASRPGQGGTEAFF.

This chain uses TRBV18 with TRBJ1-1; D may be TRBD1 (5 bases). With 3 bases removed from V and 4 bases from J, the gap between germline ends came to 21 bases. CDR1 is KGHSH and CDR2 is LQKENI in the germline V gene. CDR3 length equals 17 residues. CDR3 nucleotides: TGTGCCAGCTCACCCATATCAACCCTCAGGGTGGCCACTGAAGCTTTCTTT. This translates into CASSPISTLRVATEAFF. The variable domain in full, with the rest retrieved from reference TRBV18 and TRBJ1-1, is NAGVMQNPRHLVRRRGQEARLRCSPMKGHSHVYWYRQLPEEGLKFMVYLQKENIIDESGMPKERFSAEFPKEGPSILRIQQVVRGDSAAYFCASSPISTLRVATEAFFGQGTRLTVV.

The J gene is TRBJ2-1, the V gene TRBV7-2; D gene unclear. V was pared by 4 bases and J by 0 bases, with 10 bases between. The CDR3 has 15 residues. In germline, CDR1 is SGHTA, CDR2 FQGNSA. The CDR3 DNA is TGTGCCAGCAGCTACGGATCCATCTCCTACAATGAGCAGTTCTTC. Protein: CASSYGSISYNEQFF. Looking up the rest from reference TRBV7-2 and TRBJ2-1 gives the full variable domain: GAGVSQSPSNKVTEKGKDVELRCDPISGHTALYWYRQSLGQGLEFLIYFQGNSAPDKSGLPSDRFSAERTGGSVSTLTIQRTQQEDSAVYLCASSYGSISYNEQFFGPGTRLTVL.

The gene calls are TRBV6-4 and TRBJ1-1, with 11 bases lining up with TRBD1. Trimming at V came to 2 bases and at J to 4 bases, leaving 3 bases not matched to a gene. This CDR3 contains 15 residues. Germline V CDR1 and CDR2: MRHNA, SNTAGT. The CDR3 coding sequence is TGTGCCAGCAGTGACGGGACAGGGGGTGCCACTGAAGCTTTCTTT. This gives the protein CASSDGTGGATEAFF.

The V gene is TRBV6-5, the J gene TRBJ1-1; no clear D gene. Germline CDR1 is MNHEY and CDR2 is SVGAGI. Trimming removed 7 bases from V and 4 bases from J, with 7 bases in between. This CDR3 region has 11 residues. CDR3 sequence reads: CASITITEAFF. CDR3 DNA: TGTGCCAGCATCACGATCACTGAAGCTTTCTTT.

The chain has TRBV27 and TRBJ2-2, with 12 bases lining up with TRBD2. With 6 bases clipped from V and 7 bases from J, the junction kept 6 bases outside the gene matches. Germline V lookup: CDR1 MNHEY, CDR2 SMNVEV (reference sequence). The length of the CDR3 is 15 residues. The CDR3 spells CASRRTSGVGGELFF. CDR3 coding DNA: TGTGCCAGCAGGAGGACTAGCGGGGTGGGCGGGGAGCTGTTTTTT.

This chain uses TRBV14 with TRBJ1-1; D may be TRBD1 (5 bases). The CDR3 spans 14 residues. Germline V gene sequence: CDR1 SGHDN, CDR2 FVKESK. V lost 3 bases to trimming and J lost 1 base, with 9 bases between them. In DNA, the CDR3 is TGTGCCAGCAGCCACGGGACCCCGAACACTGAAGCTTTCTTT. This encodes CASSHGTPNTEAFF.

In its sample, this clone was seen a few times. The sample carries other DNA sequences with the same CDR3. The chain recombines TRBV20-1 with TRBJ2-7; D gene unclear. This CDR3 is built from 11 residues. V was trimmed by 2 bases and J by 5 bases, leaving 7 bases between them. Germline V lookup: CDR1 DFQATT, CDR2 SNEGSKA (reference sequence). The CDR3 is CSARSGHEQYF. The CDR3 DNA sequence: TGCAGTGCTAGATCTGGACACGAGCAGTACTTC.